The text below deals with one TCR beta chain. Its target is not known. Produced via immunoSEQ multiplex PCR; TCRdb's table is partial and in-frame only. Among tens of thousands of clones, about nine tenths were seen once, and the ten largest hold more than 20%. This sample was taken from a study of T cells in localized non-small cell lung cancer. The study, taken as a whole, reports: Overall survival was longer when the density of T cells in the blood was higher.

This CDR3 is 14 amino acids long. Trimming cost V 0 bases and J 5 bases; bases outside gene matches: 5. The germline CDR1 and CDR2 sequences are SGHKS and YYEKEE (reference sequence). The source was peripheral blood, collected before any cancer treatment. The receptor was isolated from a man aged 40 to 70 with stage I squamous cell lung carcinoma. The chain couples TRBV5-5 to TRBJ2-7, with 7 bases matching TRBD1. The CDR3 nucleotides are TGTGCCAGCAGCTTGGCGGGACAGCCCCACGAGCAGTACTTC. Its translation: CASSLAGQPHEQYF.